This TCR beta chain was found in a study of T cells in Graves' hyperthyroidism and ophthalmopathy. At least ten counts were recorded for this clonotype. What was amplified from RNA transcripts were TCR beta CDR3 regions. HTBI primers drove first-round RT-PCR of the TCR CDR3. TCRdb analysed the multiplex PCR reads with MiXCR anew, one entry per CDR3 protein. The table shows around 450,000 distinct CDR3 sequences, with approximately 15% occurring only once. The germline V gene has CDR1 DFQATT and CDR2 SNEGSKA (reference sequence). The CDR3 contains 18 residues. J lost 7 bases, V lost 0 bases, and 13 bases had no gene match.

Sample: blood. This TCR was recovered from a woman between 18 and 30 years old with Graves' hyperthyroidism. The chain has TRBV20-1 and TRBJ2-1, with 12 positions matching TRBD2. The CDR3 is CSARDTLLSSGRVNEQFF. CDR3 nucleotides: TGCAGTGCTAGAGATACCCTTCTCTCTAGCGGGAGGGTTAATGAGCAGTTCTTC.